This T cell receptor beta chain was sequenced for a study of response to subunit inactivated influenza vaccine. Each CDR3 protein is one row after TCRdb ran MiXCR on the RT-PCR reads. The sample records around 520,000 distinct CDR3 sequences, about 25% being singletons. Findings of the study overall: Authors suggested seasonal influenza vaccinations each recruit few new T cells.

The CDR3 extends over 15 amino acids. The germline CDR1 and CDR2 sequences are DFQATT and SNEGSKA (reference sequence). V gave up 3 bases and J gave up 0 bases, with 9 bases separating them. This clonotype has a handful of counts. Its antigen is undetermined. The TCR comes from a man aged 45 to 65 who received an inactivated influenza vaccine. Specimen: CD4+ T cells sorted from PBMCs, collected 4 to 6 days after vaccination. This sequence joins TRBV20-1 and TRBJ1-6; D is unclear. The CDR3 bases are TGCAGTGCTAGTGGAGGGAGCTCCTATAATTCACCCCTCCACTTT. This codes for CSASGGSSYNSPLHF.